The 14 T cell receptor beta chains below come from one sample, sequenced in a study of blood T cell repertoires in COVID-19. Using immunoSEQ multiplex PCR, the repertoire was profiled, and TCRdb retains in-frame clones only, with some absent. The profile covers about 80,000 clones, with under 80% appearing a single time and around 15% taken by the ten largest. The specimen sequenced was peripheral blood. Receptors originate from a human donor in a cohort sampled during active COVID-19.

The chain joins TRBV9 to TRBJ1-5; maybe TRBD1 (5 bases). The CDR3 is made up of 14 amino acids. V gave up 0 bases and J gave up 6 bases, with 10 bases separating them. Germline V gives CDR1 SGDLS, CDR2 YYNGEE. The CDR3 DNA reads as TGTGCCAGCAGCGTAGAGGGACTAAGTCAGCCCCAGCATTTT. This codes for CASSVEGLSQPQHF.

The chain carries TRBV7-2 and TRBJ2-7; 10 bases match TRBD1. The germline V gene has CDR1 SGHTA and CDR2 FQGNSA. The CDR3 is 18 amino acids. Trimming took 4 bases from V and 3 from J; bases not matched to a gene: 15. Here the CDR3 DNA reads TGTGCCAGCAGCTCACGGACAGGGGGAACAGCCTACGGCTACGAGCAGTACTTC. Its translation is CASSSRTGGTAYGYEQYF.

The V call is TRBV6-6, the J call TRBJ1-5, with a possible D match to TRBD1 (5 bases). V lost 4 bases and J lost 8, with 15 bases in between. The CDR3 covers 14 residues. From germline, CDR1 is MNHNY and CDR2 SVGAGI (reference sequence). This CDR3 is CASSSGEGLEPQHF. The CDR3 DNA is TGTGCCAGCAGTTCCGGGGAGGGGCTAGAGCCCCAGCATTTT.

This chain links TRBV15 with TRBJ1-1; possibly TRBD1 for D (5 bases). Germline V gene lookup returns CDR1 LNHNV and CDR2 YYDKDF (reference sequence). V lost 0 bases, J lost 2 bases, and 10 bases lay in between. The CDR3 totals 15 residues. The CDR3 region has the DNA TGTGCCACCAGCAGAGATCCCGACAGTAACACTGAAGCTTTCTTT. Translated: CATSRDPDSNTEAFF.

V and J are TRBV7-8 and TRBJ2-7, with a tentative D call TRBD2 (5 bases). V lost 0 bases to trimming and J lost 1 base, with 7 bases between them. Germline values: CDR1 SGHVS, CDR2 FQNEAQ. The CDR3 length is 14 residues. CDR3 coding DNA: TGTGCCAGCAGCTTAGCGCCGGGATCCTACGAGCAGTACGTC. Its protein product is CASSLAPGSYEQYV.

This chain links TRBV5-1 with TRBJ2-7, with 9 nucleotides matching TRBD2. Per the germline V gene, CDR1 is SGHRS and CDR2 is YFSETQ. V shed 4 bases, J shed 7 bases, and the junction held 6 bases outside the gene matches. The CDR3 has 13 amino acids. The CDR3 bases are TGCGCCAGCAGCCGCGGGGGGGCGGGAGAGCAGTACTTC. Amino acids: CASSRGGAGEQYF.

This chain joins TRBV9 and TRBJ1-6, with a weak D call TRBD1 (6 bases). The CDR3 is 14 amino acids. Per the germline V gene, CDR1 is SGDLS and CDR2 is YYNGEE. Trimming cost V 9 bases and J 7 bases, with 17 bases left between them. The CDR3 is CATETGSGNSPLHF. CDR3 in DNA: TGTGCCACAGAAACAGGGTCAGGAAATTCACCCCTCCACTTT.

The rearrangement links TRBV16 to TRBJ1-2; tentatively, D is TRBD1 (6 bases). The CDR3 loop spans 13 amino acids. Germline values: CDR1 KGHSY, CDR2 FQNENV. V was clipped by 0 bases and J by 11 bases, with 13 bases between them. CDR3 sequence: CASSQSAGADYTF. The CDR3 nucleotides read TGTGCCAGCAGCCAATCCGCAGGGGCGGATTACACCTTC.

The chain has TRBV10-3 and TRBJ2-1, with 7 bases that match TRBD2. V shed 0 bases and J 0 bases; nucleotides not matched to a gene: 14. This CDR3 comprises 20 residues. Germline V lookup: CDR1 ENHRY, CDR2 SYGVKD. The chain's CDR3 is CAISESIRRRESGSYNEQFF. DNA of the CDR3: TGTGCCATCAGTGAGTCCATAAGGAGGCGGGAGTCGGGCTCCTACAATGAGCAGTTCTTC.

This clone came up a few times. V usage is TRBV2 and J usage is TRBJ1-6, with TRBD1 matching 8 bases. This CDR3 has 15 residues. V shed 6 bases, J shed 5 bases, and the junction held 6 bases outside the gene matches. Germline loops: CDR1 SNHLY, CDR2 FYNNEI. The CDR3 protein is CASRPGQVDNSPLHF. The CDR3 coding sequence is TGTGCCAGCAGGCCGGGACAGGTCGATAATTCACCCCTCCACTTT. Together with reference TRBV2 and TRBJ1-6, the CDR3 gives the full variable domain: EPEVTQTPSHQVTQMGQEVILRCVPISNHLYFYWYRQILGQKVEFLVSFYNNEISEKSEIFDDQFSVERPDGSNFTLKIRSTKLEDSAMYFCASRPGQVDNSPLHFGNGTRLTVT.

The chain couples TRBV7-2 to TRBJ2-7, with 13 bases fitting TRBD2. The CDR3 contains 14 residues. Trimming removed 3 bases from V and 5 bases from J; junction bases left unmatched: 1. Germline CDR1 and CDR2: SGHTA and FQGNSA. CDR3 amino acids: CASSFGLAGDEQYV. The CDR3 DNA reads TGTGCCAGCAGCTTCGGACTAGCGGGAGACGAGCAGTACGTC.

The gene calls are TRBV4-1 and TRBJ2-7, with 7 positions matching TRBD2. The CDR3 totals 15 residues. Trimming removed 1 base from V and 0 bases from J; junction bases left unmatched: 3. CDR1 is MGHRA and CDR2 is YSYEKL in the germline V gene. The DNA of the CDR3 is TGCGCCAGCAGCCAAGTGTTAGCGGGCTCCTACGAGCAGTACGTC. Residues: CASSQVLAGSYEQYV.

Notes on this clone: The sample holds other DNA sequences that translate to the same CDR3. V usage is TRBV12-3 or TRBV12-4 and J usage is TRBJ2-2, with D uncertain. V was trimmed by 3 bases and J by 4 bases, leaving 6 bases between them. The CDR3 runs to 13 residues. In DNA, the CDR3 is TGTGCCAGCAGTTTGAGAGGCACCGGGGAGCTGTTTTTT. It yields the protein CASSLRGTGELFF.

The gene calls are TRBV13 and TRBJ2-3; a weak D match, TRBD1 (6 bases). The CDR3 is 15 amino acids. V was cut by 0 bases and J by 2 bases, with 9 bases left in between. Looked up from germline, CDR1 is PRHDT and CDR2 is FYEKMQ (reference sequence). The CDR3 here is CASSLGRQVTDTQYF. The DNA of the CDR3 is TGTGCCAGCAGCTTAGGGAGACAGGTCACAGATACGCAGTATTTT.